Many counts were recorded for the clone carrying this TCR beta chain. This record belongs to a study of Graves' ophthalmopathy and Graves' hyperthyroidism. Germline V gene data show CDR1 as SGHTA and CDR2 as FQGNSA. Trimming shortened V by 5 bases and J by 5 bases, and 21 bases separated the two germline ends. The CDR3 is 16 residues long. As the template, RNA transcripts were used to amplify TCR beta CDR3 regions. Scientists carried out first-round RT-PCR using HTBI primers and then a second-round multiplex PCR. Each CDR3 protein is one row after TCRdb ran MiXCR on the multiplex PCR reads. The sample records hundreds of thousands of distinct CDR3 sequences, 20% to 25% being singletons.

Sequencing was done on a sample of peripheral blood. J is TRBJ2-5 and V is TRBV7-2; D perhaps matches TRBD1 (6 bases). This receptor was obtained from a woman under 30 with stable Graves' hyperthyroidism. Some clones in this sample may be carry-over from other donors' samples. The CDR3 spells CASSPQTGEIQETQYF. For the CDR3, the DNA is TGTGCCAGCAGCCCCCAGACAGGAGAGATACAGGAGACCCAGTACTTC.